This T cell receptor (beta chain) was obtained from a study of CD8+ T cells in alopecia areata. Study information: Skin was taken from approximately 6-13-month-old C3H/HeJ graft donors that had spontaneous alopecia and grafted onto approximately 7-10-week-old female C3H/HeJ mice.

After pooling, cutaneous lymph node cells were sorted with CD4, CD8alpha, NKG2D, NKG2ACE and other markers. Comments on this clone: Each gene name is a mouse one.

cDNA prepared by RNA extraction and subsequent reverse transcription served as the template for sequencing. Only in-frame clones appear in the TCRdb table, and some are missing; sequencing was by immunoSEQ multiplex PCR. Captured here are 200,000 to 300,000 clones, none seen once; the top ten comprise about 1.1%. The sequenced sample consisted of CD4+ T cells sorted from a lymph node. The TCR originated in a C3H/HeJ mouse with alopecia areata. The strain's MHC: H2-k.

CDR3 DNA (partial): TGTGCCTGGAGCCTTCAGGGGGCTGCAAACTCC. Protein product: CAWSLQGAANS. The whole CDR3 region reads CAWSLQGAANSDYTF. The gene calls are TRBV31 and TRBJ1-2; TRBD1 matches at 8 bases. The observed sequence ends 4 residues before the CDR3 terminus, with the missing tail filled in from the germline J gene. Germline CDR1 GKSSPN, CDR2 SITVG. V was clipped by 3 bases and J by 0 bases; unmatched bases: 6. The CDR3 sequence is 15 residues long.